The T cell receptor beta chain under discussion was sequenced for a study of T cell repertoires in cytomegalovirus infection. This clonotype was found many times. V dropped 2 bases and J dropped 2 bases, with 16 bases sitting between them. Germline V gives CDR1 KGHSH, CDR2 LQKENI. This CDR3 is 17 amino acids long. TCRdb fed the reads into MiXCR, producing one record per CDR3 protein. This sample has 150,000 to 200,000 distinct CDR3 sequences, with more than 15% found just once. Sequencing was carried out using CD8+ T cells from PBMCs. This TCR came from a human donor in good health (CMV status not recorded). Some clones in this sample may be carry-over from other donors' samples. This sequence joins TRBV18 and TRBJ2-4, with TRBD2 as a possible D gene (6 bases). The CDR3 DNA sequence: TGTGCCAGCTCACCATACGGGGACTCTAGCTCCAAAAACATTCAGTACTTC. It specifies CASSPYGDSSSKNIQYF.